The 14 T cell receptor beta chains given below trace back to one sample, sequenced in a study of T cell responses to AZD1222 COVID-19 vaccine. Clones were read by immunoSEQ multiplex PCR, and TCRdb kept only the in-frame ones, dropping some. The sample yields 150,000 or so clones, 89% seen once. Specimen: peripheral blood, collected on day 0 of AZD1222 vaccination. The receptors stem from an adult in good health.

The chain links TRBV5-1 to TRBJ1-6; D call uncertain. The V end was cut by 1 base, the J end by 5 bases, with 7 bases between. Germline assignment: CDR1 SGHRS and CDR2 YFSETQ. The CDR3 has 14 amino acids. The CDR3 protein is CASSLSADNSPLHF. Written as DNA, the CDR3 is TGCGCCAGCAGCTTGTCGGCAGATAATTCACCCCTCCACTTT.

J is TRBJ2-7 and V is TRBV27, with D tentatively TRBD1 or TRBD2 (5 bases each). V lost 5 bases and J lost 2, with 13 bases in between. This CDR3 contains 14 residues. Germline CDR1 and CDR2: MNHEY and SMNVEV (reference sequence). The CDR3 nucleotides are TGTGCCAGCAGTCGGTACGGGGCAGCCTACGAGCAGTACTTC. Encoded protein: CASSRYGAAYEQYF.

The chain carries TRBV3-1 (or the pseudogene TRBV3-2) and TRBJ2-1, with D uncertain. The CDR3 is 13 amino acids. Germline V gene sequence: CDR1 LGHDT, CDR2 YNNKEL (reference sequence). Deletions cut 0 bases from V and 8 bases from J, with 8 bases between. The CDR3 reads CASSQEFIYEQFF. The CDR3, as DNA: TGTGCCAGCAGCCAAGAGTTTATCTATGAGCAGTTCTTC.

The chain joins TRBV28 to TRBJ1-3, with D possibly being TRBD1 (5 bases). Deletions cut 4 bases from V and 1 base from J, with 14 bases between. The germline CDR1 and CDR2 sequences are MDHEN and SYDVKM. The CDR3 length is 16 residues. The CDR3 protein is CASSSQRGESGNTIYF. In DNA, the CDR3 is TGTGCCAGCAGTTCACAAAGGGGCGAGTCTGGAAACACCATATATTTT.

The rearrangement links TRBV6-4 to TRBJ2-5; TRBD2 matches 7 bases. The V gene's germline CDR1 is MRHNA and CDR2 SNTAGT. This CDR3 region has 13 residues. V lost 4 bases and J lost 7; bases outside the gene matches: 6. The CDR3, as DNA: TGTGCCAGCAGTGGACAGCCGGGAGGGACCCAGTACTTC. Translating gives CASSGQPGGTQYF.

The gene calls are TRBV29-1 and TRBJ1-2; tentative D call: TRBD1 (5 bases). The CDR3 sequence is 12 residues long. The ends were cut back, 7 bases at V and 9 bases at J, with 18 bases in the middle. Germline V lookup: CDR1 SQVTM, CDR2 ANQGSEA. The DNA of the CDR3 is TGCAGCGCCGAGGGACTGGTCGAGAGCTACACCTTC. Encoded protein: CSAEGLVESYTF.

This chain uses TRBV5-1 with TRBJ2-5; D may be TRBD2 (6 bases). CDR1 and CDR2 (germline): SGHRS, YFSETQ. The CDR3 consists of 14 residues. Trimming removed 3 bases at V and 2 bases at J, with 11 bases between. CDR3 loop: CASSYRLVQETQYF. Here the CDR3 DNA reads TGCGCCAGCAGCTACCGACTAGTACAAGAGACCCAGTACTTC.

This CDR3 reads CASSWGPSYEQYF. CDR3 nucleotide sequence: TGTGCCAGCAGTTGGGGGCCATCCTACGAGCAGTACTTC. V is TRBV6-4 and J is TRBJ2-7, with a possible D match to TRBD1 (6 bases). With 5 bases removed from V and 1 base from J, the gap between germline ends came to 9 bases. CDR1 MRHNA and CDR2 SNTAGT come from the germline V gene. This CDR3 region has 13 residues.

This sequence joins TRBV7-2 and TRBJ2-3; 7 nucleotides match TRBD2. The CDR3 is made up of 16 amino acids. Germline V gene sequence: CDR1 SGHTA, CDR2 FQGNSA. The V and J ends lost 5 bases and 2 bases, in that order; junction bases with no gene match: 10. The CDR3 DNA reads TGTGCCAGCAGCACCAGCGGGACCAGTAACACAGATACGCAGTATTTT. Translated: CASSTSGTSNTDTQYF.

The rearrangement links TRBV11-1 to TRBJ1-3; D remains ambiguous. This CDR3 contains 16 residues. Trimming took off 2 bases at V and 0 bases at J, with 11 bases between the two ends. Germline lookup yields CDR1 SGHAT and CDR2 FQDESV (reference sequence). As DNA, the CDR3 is TGTGCCAGCAGCTTATATTCGGGTATCTCTGGAAACACCATATATTTT. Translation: CASSLYSGISGNTIYF.

CDR3: CASRTPINLKQYF. In DNA, the CDR3 is TGTGCCAGCAGGACCCCCATAAATCTAAAACAGTACTTC. This chain joins TRBV2 and TRBJ2-7; D is unresolved. V shed 6 bases and J shed 10 bases, with 19 bases lying between them. The CDR3 has 13 residues. Germline CDR1 reads SNHLY; CDR2 reads FYNNEI. Full variable domain (missing parts from reference TRBV2 and TRBJ2-7): EPEVTQTPSHQVTQMGQEVILRCVPISNHLYFYWYRQILGQKVEFLVSFYNNEISEKSEIFDDQFSVERPDGSNFTLKIRSTKLEDSAMYFCASRTPINLKQYFGPGTRLTVT.

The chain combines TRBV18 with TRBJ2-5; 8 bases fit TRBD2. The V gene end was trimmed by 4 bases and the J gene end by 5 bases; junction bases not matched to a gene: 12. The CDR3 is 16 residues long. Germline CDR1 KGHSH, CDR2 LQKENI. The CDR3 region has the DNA TGTGCCAGCTCACACCCATCGGGGACTAGGATTGAGACCCAGTACTTC. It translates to CASSHPSGTRIETQYF.

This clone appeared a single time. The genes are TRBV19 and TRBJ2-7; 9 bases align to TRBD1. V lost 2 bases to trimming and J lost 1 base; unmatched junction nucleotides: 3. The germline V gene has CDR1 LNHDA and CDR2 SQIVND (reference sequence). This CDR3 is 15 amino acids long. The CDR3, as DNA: TGTGCCAGTAGTATACCCGGACAGGGGTCCTACGAGCAGTACTTC. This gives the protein CASSIPGQGSYEQYF. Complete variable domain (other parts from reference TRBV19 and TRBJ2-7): DGGITQSPKYLFRKEGQNVTLSCEQNLNHDAMYWYRQDPGQGLRLIYYSQIVNDFQKGDIAEGYSVSREKKESFPLTVTSAQKNPTAFYLCASSIPGQGSYEQYFGPGTRLTVT.

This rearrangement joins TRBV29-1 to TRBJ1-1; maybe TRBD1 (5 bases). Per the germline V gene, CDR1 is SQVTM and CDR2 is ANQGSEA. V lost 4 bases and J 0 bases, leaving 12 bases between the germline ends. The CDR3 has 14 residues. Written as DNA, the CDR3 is TGCAGCGTTGGAGGCAGGGCAATGAACACTGAAGCTTTCTTT. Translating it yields CSVGGRAMNTEAFF.